A selection of T cell receptor beta chains follows, all from one sample in a study of T cell repertoires in cytomegalovirus infection. These receptors' antigens are unknown. TCRdb re-derived calls from the reads in MiXCR, one entry per CDR3 protein. In the table there are around 200,000 distinct CDR3 sequences, 38% of which are singletons. The sequenced sample was CD8+ T cells from cultured PBMCs, obtained from culture after CMV antigen stimulation. The receptors originated from a human donor in good health (CMV status not recorded). Some clones in this sample may be carry-over from other donors' samples. The CDR3 runs from the conserved cysteine through the conserved F or W. Fields, in order: V gene, J gene, clone size, D gene, CDR3 protein, CDR3 DNA. The D gene is left open where the match is weak. A clone size is listed for some rows: how often the clone was seen (once, few, many), or a class if it is expanded.

>TRBV6-6|TRBJ2-1|-|TRBD2
CASSYSAGDSYNEQFF
TGTGCCAGCAGTTACTCCGCGGGGGACTCCTACAATGAGCAGTTCTTC
>TRBV7-9|TRBJ1-2|-|-
CASSHLAGGPSYGYTF
TGTGCCAGCAGCCACCTCGCAGGTGGGCCGAGCTATGGCTACACCTTC
>TRBV2|TRBJ2-3|-|-
CASSPGRDTQYF
TGTGCCAGCAGCCCCGGGCGAGATACGCAGTATTTT
>TRBV5-4|TRBJ2-1|-|-
CASSSGLQGAHEQFF
TGTGCCAGCAGCTCGGGACTCCAAGGAGCCCATGAGCAGTTCTTC
>TRBV11-2|TRBJ1-5|few|-
CASSLEGGGDQPQHF
TGTGCCAGCAGCTTAGAGGGTGGAGGGGATCAGCCCCAGCATTTT
>TRBV20-1|TRBJ2-7|-|-
CSARDPAQTNYEQYF
TGCAGTGCTAGAGACCCCGCGCAGACTAACTACGAGCAGTACTTC
>TRBV7-9|TRBJ1-2|few|-
CASSFQGTNYGYTF
TGTGCCAGCAGCTTTCAGGGTACTAACTATGGCTACACCTTC
>TRBV27|TRBJ2-1|-|-
CASSLRQGLNNEQFF
TGTGCCAGCAGCCTACGACAGGGACTCAACAATGAGCAGTTCTTC
>TRBV20-1|TRBJ1-6|-|-
CSAKAAHSYNSPLHF
TGCAGTGCTAAGGCAGCCCACTCCTATAATTCACCCCTCCACTTT
>TRBV2|TRBJ2-7|-|TRBD1
CASSVQGKGDEQYF
TGTGCCAGCAGTGTACAGGGGAAGGGAGACGAGCAGTACTTC
>TRBV7-9|TRBJ1-2|-|-
CASSLAYQGNGYTF
TGTGCCAGCAGCTTAGCGTATCAGGGAAATGGCTACACCTTC
>TRBV12-3/TRBV12-4|TRBJ2-2|-|-
CASQWGAANTGELFF
TGTGCCAGTCAGTGGGGGGCAGCGAACACCGGGGAGCTGTTTTTT
>TRBV27|TRBJ2-7|-|TRBD1
CASSPRQGPFREQYF
TGTGCCAGCAGTCCTAGACAGGGGCCCTTCAGGGAGCAGTACTTC
>TRBV27|TRBJ2-2|-|TRBD1
CASSSDPGQIATGELFF
TGTGCCAGCAGTTCGGATCCGGGACAGATTGCCACCGGGGAGCTGTTTTTT
>TRBV7-9|TRBJ2-2|many|-
CASSQEELFF
TGTGCCAGCAGTCAAGAGGAGCTGTTTTTT
>TRBV4-2|TRBJ2-7|many|-
CASSQDRVSGWKYF
TGTGCCAGCAGCCAAGATAGAGTATCCGGTTGGAAGTACTTC
>TRBV7-3|TRBJ2-1|many|-
CASSLTGGGNEQFF
TGTGCCAGCAGCTTAACGGGGGGTGGGAATGAGCAGTTCTTC
>TRBV28|TRBJ2-3|-|TRBD2
CASRLAGGSADTQYF
TGTGCCAGCCGGTTAGCGGGAGGTTCCGCAGATACGCAGTATTTT
>TRBV7-2|TRBJ1-2|few|TRBD1
CASSPRTGTSGYTF
TGTGCCAGCAGCCCGCGGACAGGGACGAGCGGCTACACCTTC
>TRBV7-3|TRBJ2-3|-|TRBD1
CASSSTGEKVADTQYF
TGTGCCAGCAGCTCGACAGGGGAGAAAGTAGCAGATACGCAGTATTTT
>TRBV7-2|TRBJ2-1|few|-
CASSLHRDDEQFF
TGTGCCAGCAGCTTACACAGGGACGATGAGCAGTTCTTC
>TRBV19|TRBJ2-1|-|-
CASSVIIQVSGSSYNEQFF
TGTGCCAGTAGTGTCATCATTCAAGTGAGCGGATCTTCCTACAATGAGCAGTTCTTC